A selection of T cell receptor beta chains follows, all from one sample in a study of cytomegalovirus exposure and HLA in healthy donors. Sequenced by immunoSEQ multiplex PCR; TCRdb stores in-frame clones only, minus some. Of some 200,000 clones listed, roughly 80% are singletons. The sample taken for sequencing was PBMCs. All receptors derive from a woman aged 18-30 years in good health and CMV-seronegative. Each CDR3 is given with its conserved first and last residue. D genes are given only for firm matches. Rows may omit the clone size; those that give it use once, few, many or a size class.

CDR3aa: CASSKLGTSGRVYNEQFF
CDR3nt: TGTGCCAGCAGCAAGCTGGGGACTAGCGGGAGGGTATACAATGAGCAGTTCTTC
d_gene: TRBD2
j_gene: TRBJ2-1
abundance: -
v_gene: TRBV14

CDR3aa: CASRQGPGQPQHF
CDR3nt: TGCGCCAGCAGGCAAGGACCGGGACAGCCCCAGCATTTT
d_gene: -
j_gene: TRBJ1-5
abundance: few
v_gene: TRBV10-1

CDR3aa: CASSEEGPTYEQYF
CDR3nt: TGTGCCAGCAGTGAAGAGGGGCCCACCTACGAGCAGTACTTC
d_gene: -
j_gene: TRBJ2-7
abundance: many
v_gene: TRBV6-1

CDR3aa: CASSLVGAAYSYEQYF
CDR3nt: TGCGCCAGCTCCCTAGTAGGGGCAGCTTATTCCTACGAGCAGTACTTC
d_gene: -
j_gene: TRBJ2-7
abundance: -
v_gene: TRBV10-2

CDR3aa: CASSLEKGHEQYF
CDR3nt: TGTGCCAGCAGCTTAGAGAAGGGGCACGAGCAGTACTTC
d_gene: -
j_gene: TRBJ2-7
abundance: -
v_gene: TRBV13

CDR3aa: CASSTRTGTCNEQFF
CDR3nt: TGTGCCAGCAGCACCCGGACAGGGACTTGCAATGAGCAGTTCTTC
d_gene: TRBD1
j_gene: TRBJ2-1
abundance: once
v_gene: TRBV7-8

CDR3aa: CAWSVGSGSPNTGELFF
CDR3nt: TGTGCCTGGAGTGTTGGAAGCGGGAGCCCGAACACCGGGGAGCTGTTTTTT
d_gene: TRBD2
j_gene: TRBJ2-2
abundance: -
v_gene: TRBV30

CDR3aa: CASSEFKGHSSFFTDTQYF
CDR3nt: TGTGCCAGCAGCGAATTCAAGGGACACTCTAGCTTTTTCACAGATACGCAGTATTTT
d_gene: -
j_gene: TRBJ2-3
abundance: -
v_gene: TRBV7-2

CDR3aa: CASSEAQLANEQFF
CDR3nt: TGTGCCAGCAGTGAAGCCCAGCTAGCGAATGAGCAGTTCTTC
d_gene: -
j_gene: TRBJ2-1
abundance: -
v_gene: TRBV2

CDR3aa: CASSLVPAGVPYNEQFF
CDR3nt: TGTGCCAGCAGCTTGGTGCCAGCGGGAGTGCCCTACAATGAGCAGTTCTTC
d_gene: TRBD2
j_gene: TRBJ2-1
abundance: -
v_gene: TRBV5-4

CDR3aa: CASSAGLRGWTQYF
CDR3nt: TGTGCCAGCAGCGCGGGACTTCGGGGGTGGACCCAGTACTTC
d_gene: -
j_gene: TRBJ2-5
abundance: -
v_gene: TRBV13

CDR3aa: CASSQAGVLNEQFF
CDR3nt: TGTGCCAGCAGCCAAGCGGGAGTTCTTAATGAGCAGTTCTTC
d_gene: TRBD2
j_gene: TRBJ2-1
abundance: -
v_gene: TRBV9

CDR3aa: CASSRGTGGVVNTEAFF
CDR3nt: TGTGCCAGTAGTAGAGGGACAGGGGGCGTCGTGAACACTGAAGCTTTCTTT
d_gene: TRBD1
j_gene: TRBJ1-1
abundance: -
v_gene: TRBV19

CDR3aa: CASSLEGDSYEQYF
CDR3nt: TGCGCCAGCAGCTTGGAGGGGGACTCCTACGAGCAGTACTTC
d_gene: -
j_gene: TRBJ2-7
abundance: -
v_gene: TRBV5-1

CDR3aa: CASSSGTALREKLFF
CDR3nt: TGTGCCAGCAGTTCCGGGACAGCCTTACGGGAAAAACTGTTTTTT
d_gene: TRBD1
j_gene: TRBJ1-4
abundance: -
v_gene: TRBV6-6

CDR3aa: CASSLGPAGISDNEQFF
CDR3nt: TGTGCCAGCAGCTTAGGACCCGCGGGGATTTCGGACAATGAGCAGTTCTTC
d_gene: -
j_gene: TRBJ2-1
abundance: once
v_gene: TRBV7-2

CDR3aa: CASSLVRGRNTEAFF
CDR3nt: TGTGCCAGCAGCTTAGTCAGGGGGCGGAACACTGAAGCTTTCTTT
d_gene: TRBD1
j_gene: TRBJ1-1
abundance: -
v_gene: TRBV11-2

CDR3aa: CASSLKAGRGETQYF
CDR3nt: TGCGCCAGCAGCTTGAAGGCAGGGAGGGGAGAGACCCAGTACTTC
d_gene: TRBD2
j_gene: TRBJ2-5
abundance: once
v_gene: TRBV5-1

CDR3aa: CASSPGGRAYEQYF
CDR3nt: TGTGCCAGCAGCCCCGGCGGGAGGGCCTACGAGCAGTACTTC
d_gene: TRBD2
j_gene: TRBJ2-7
abundance: few
v_gene: TRBV9

CDR3aa: CALDATNEKLFF
CDR3nt: TGTGCCCTAGATGCAACTAATGAAAAACTGTTTTTT
d_gene: -
j_gene: TRBJ1-4
abundance: few
v_gene: TRBV10-3

CDR3aa: CASSEAERYGYTF
CDR3nt: TGTGCCAGCAGTGAAGCAGAGAGGTATGGCTACACCTTC
d_gene: -
j_gene: TRBJ1-2
abundance: few
v_gene: TRBV2

CDR3aa: CASRTTTGLPNYGYTF
CDR3nt: TGCGCCAGCAGAACCACTACAGGGCTCCCTAACTATGGCTACACCTTC
d_gene: -
j_gene: TRBJ1-2
abundance: once
v_gene: TRBV4-1

CDR3aa: CASRPRGSSGNTIYF
CDR3nt: TGTGCCAGCAGACCCCGGGGGAGCTCTGGAAACACCATATATTTT
d_gene: -
j_gene: TRBJ1-3
abundance: once
v_gene: TRBV6-5

CDR3aa: CASSQQVNTEAFF
CDR3nt: TGTGCCAGCAGCCAGCAGGTGAACACTGAAGCTTTCTTT
d_gene: -
j_gene: TRBJ1-1
abundance: -
v_gene: TRBV7-2

CDR3aa: CASSEEYPNNEQFF
CDR3nt: TGTGCCAGCAGCGAGGAGTACCCCAACAATGAGCAGTTCTTC
d_gene: -
j_gene: TRBJ2-1
abundance: -
v_gene: TRBV9

CDR3aa: CASSPGQGQNQPQHF
CDR3nt: TGTGCCAGCAGCCCGGGACAGGGACAGAATCAGCCCCAGCATTTT
d_gene: TRBD1
j_gene: TRBJ1-5
abundance: -
v_gene: TRBV7-2

CDR3aa: CASSPDRPYTF
CDR3nt: TGTGCCAGCAGCCCGGACAGGCCCTACACCTTC
d_gene: TRBD1
j_gene: TRBJ1-2
abundance: -
v_gene: TRBV7-9

CDR3aa: CASSGEIGQGPYEQYF
CDR3nt: TGTGCCAGCAGTGGAGAGATAGGACAGGGCCCCTACGAGCAGTACTTC
d_gene: TRBD1
j_gene: TRBJ2-7
abundance: -
v_gene: TRBV6-1

CDR3aa: CAWRGQGSYNEQFF
CDR3nt: TGTGCCTGGAGAGGACAGGGCTCCTACAATGAGCAGTTCTTC
d_gene: TRBD1
j_gene: TRBJ2-1
abundance: few
v_gene: TRBV30

CDR3aa: CASSQDTGGPTNEKLFF
CDR3nt: TGCGCCAGCAGCCAAGATACAGGGGGCCCAACTAATGAAAAACTGTTTTTT
d_gene: TRBD1
j_gene: TRBJ1-4
abundance: -
v_gene: TRBV4-3

CDR3aa: CAWSGAGQANSPLHF
CDR3nt: TGTGCCTGGAGCGGGGCCGGACAGGCGAATTCACCCCTCCACTTT
d_gene: TRBD1
j_gene: TRBJ1-6
abundance: -
v_gene: TRBV30

CDR3aa: CAWSTYTSGSLGPPPHTGELFF
CDR3nt: TGTGCCTGGAGTACTTACACTAGCGGGAGTTTGGGCCCCCCCCCGCACACCGGGGAGCTGTTTTTT
d_gene: TRBD2
j_gene: TRBJ2-2
abundance: -
v_gene: TRBV30

CDR3aa: CASSADSLNTEAFF
CDR3nt: TGTGCCAGTAGTGCCGACAGCTTGAACACTGAAGCTTTCTTT
d_gene: -
j_gene: TRBJ1-1
abundance: -
v_gene: TRBV19

CDR3aa: CASSWATLSGAKASYEQYF
CDR3nt: TGTGCCAGCAGCTGGGCCACCCTCTCAGGGGCAAAGGCGTCCTACGAGCAGTACTTC
d_gene: -
j_gene: TRBJ2-7
abundance: -
v_gene: TRBV5-5

CDR3aa: CASSLDRNNEKLFF
CDR3nt: TGCGCCAGCAGCTTAGACAGGAATAATGAAAAACTGTTTTTT
d_gene: -
j_gene: TRBJ1-4
abundance: -
v_gene: TRBV5-1

CDR3aa: CASTPSPSTSGWGYTF
CDR3nt: TGTGCCAGCACCCCATCCCCATCGACTTCAGGGTGGGGCTACACCTTC
d_gene: -
j_gene: TRBJ1-2
abundance: -
v_gene: TRBV7-8

CDR3aa: CASSSSSYEQYF
CDR3nt: TGTGCCAGCAGTTCGAGCTCCTACGAGCAGTACTTC
d_gene: -
j_gene: TRBJ2-7
abundance: -
v_gene: TRBV27

CDR3aa: CASSLSGSSYNEQFF
CDR3nt: TGTGCCAGCAGCCTTAGCGGGAGCTCCTACAATGAGCAGTTCTTC
d_gene: TRBD2
j_gene: TRBJ2-1
abundance: -
v_gene: TRBV9

CDR3aa: CASRGRESYGYTF
CDR3nt: TGTGCCAGCAGGGGGAGAGAGTCATATGGCTACACCTTC
d_gene: -
j_gene: TRBJ1-2
abundance: -
v_gene: TRBV7-9

CDR3aa: CASRIPSGSSYEQYF
CDR3nt: TGTGCCAGCAGGATCCCCTCCGGGAGTTCCTACGAGCAGTACTTC
d_gene: -
j_gene: TRBJ2-7
abundance: -
v_gene: TRBV6-6

CDR3aa: CASSEGPFTEAFF
CDR3nt: TGTGCCAGCAGTGAAGGGCCTTTCACTGAAGCTTTCTTT
d_gene: -
j_gene: TRBJ1-1
abundance: -
v_gene: TRBV6-1

CDR3aa: CASSIHRVQDTQYF
CDR3nt: TGTGCCAGCAGCATCCACAGGGTCCAGGATACGCAGTATTTT
d_gene: -
j_gene: TRBJ2-3
abundance: -
v_gene: TRBV7-7

CDR3aa: CASSLKGDSYGYTF
CDR3nt: TGTGCCAGCAGCTTGAAGGGGGATAGCTATGGCTACACCTTC
d_gene: -
j_gene: TRBJ1-2
abundance: -
v_gene: TRBV5-6

CDR3aa: CASSRTGTGSNEQFF
CDR3nt: TGTGCCAGCAGCCGAACCGGGACAGGGAGCAATGAGCAGTTCTTC
d_gene: TRBD1
j_gene: TRBJ2-1
abundance: -
v_gene: TRBV7-2

CDR3aa: CASSWEGTGGANYGYTF
CDR3nt: TGTGCCAGCAGTTGGGAAGGGACAGGGGGCGCTAACTATGGCTACACCTTC
d_gene: TRBD1
j_gene: TRBJ1-2
abundance: -
v_gene: TRBV28

CDR3aa: CASSPEGLADPYEQYF
CDR3nt: TGTGCCAGCAGCCCGGAAGGACTAGCGGACCCCTACGAGCAGTACTTC
d_gene: TRBD2
j_gene: TRBJ2-7
abundance: -
v_gene: TRBV9

CDR3aa: CASSTRWSGSSYNEQFF
CDR3nt: TGTGCCAGCAGCACCCGATGGTCGGGAAGCTCCTACAATGAGCAGTTCTTC
d_gene: -
j_gene: TRBJ2-1
abundance: -
v_gene: TRBV9

CDR3aa: CASSLLSGSTEAFF
CDR3nt: TGTGCCAGCAGCTTATTAAGCGGGAGCACTGAAGCTTTCTTT
d_gene: -
j_gene: TRBJ1-1
abundance: -
v_gene: TRBV7-9

CDR3aa: CASGLAFGQGDTGELFF
CDR3nt: TGTGCTAGTGGTTTGGCCTTCGGTCAGGGGGACACCGGGGAGCTGTTTTTT
d_gene: TRBD1
j_gene: TRBJ2-2
abundance: once
v_gene: TRBV12-5

CDR3aa: CASSIFPGSGEKLFF
CDR3nt: TGTGCCAGTAGTATTTTCCCCGGGTCGGGTGAAAAACTGTTTTTT
d_gene: -
j_gene: TRBJ1-4
abundance: -
v_gene: TRBV19

CDR3aa: CASSPNQGLNEKLFF
CDR3nt: TGTGCCAGCTCACCAAATCAGGGGCTTAATGAAAAACTGTTTTTT
d_gene: -
j_gene: TRBJ1-4
abundance: -
v_gene: TRBV18

CDR3aa: CSSRPSDRDYGYTF
CDR3nt: TGTTCCAGCAGACCCTCGGACAGGGACTATGGCTACACCTTC
d_gene: TRBD1
j_gene: TRBJ1-2
abundance: -
v_gene: TRBV7-9

CDR3aa: CASRNRDSGNTIYF
CDR3nt: TGCGCCAGCCGAAACAGGGACTCTGGAAACACCATATATTTT
d_gene: -
j_gene: TRBJ1-3
abundance: -
v_gene: TRBV10-1

CDR3aa: CASSIDWDDRTNSGNTIYF
CDR3nt: TGTGCCAGTAGTATCGATTGGGATGACAGAACCAACTCTGGAAACACCATATATTTT
d_gene: -
j_gene: TRBJ1-3
abundance: -
v_gene: TRBV19

CDR3aa: CASSSDYSNTGELFF
CDR3nt: TGTGCCAGCAGCTCGGACTACTCCAACACCGGGGAGCTGTTTTTT
d_gene: -
j_gene: TRBJ2-2
abundance: -
v_gene: TRBV5-4